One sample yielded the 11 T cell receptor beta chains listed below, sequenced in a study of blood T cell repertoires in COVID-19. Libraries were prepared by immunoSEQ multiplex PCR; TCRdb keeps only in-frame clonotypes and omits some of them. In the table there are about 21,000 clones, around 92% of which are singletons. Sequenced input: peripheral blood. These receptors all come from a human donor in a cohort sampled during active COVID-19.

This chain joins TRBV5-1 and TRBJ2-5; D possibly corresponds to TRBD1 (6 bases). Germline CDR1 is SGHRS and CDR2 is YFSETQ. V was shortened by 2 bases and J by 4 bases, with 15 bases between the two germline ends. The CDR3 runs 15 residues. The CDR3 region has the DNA TGCGCCAGCAGCTTACGTACAGGGTTCGGAGAGACCCAGTACTTC. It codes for CASSLRTGFGETQYF.

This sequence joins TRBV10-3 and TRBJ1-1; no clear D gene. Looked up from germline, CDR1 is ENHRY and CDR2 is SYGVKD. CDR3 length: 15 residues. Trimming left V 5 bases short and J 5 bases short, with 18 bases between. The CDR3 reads CAISKLGGEYTEAFF. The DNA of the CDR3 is TGTGCCATCAGTAAGCTCGGCGGTGAATATACTGAAGCTTTCTTT.

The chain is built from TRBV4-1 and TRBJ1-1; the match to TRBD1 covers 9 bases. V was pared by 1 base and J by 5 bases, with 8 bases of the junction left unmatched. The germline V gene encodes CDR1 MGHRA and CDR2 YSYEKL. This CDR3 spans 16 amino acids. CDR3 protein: CASSQAPGQGRTEAFF. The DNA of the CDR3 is TGCGCCAGCAGCCAAGCCCCGGGACAGGGTCGGACTGAAGCTTTCTTT.

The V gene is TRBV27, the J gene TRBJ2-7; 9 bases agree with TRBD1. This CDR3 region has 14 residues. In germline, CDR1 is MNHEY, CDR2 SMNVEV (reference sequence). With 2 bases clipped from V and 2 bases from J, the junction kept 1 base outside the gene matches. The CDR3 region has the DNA TGTGCCAGCAGTTTAGACAGGGGGGCCTACGAGCAGTACTTC. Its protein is CASSLDRGAYEQYF.

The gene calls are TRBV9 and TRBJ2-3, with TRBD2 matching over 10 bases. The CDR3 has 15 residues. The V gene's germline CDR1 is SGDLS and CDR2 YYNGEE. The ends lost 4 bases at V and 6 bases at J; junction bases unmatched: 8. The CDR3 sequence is CASSIAGGGADTQYF. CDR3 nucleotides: TGTGCCAGCAGCATAGCGGGAGGAGGTGCCGATACGCAGTATTTT.

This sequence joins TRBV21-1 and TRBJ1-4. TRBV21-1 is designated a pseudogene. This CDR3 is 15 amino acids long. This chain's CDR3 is CASSKRRVPGEKLFF. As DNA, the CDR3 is TGTGCCAGCAGCAAAAGGCGGGTTCCTGGTGAAAAACTGTTTTTT.

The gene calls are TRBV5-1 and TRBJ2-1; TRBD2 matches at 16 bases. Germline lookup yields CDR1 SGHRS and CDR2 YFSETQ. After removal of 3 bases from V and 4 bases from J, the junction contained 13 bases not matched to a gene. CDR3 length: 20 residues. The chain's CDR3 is CASSSRQGLAGGGSYNEQFF. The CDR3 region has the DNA TGCGCCAGCAGCTCGCGACAGGGACTAGCGGGAGGGGGGTCTTACAATGAGCAGTTCTTC.

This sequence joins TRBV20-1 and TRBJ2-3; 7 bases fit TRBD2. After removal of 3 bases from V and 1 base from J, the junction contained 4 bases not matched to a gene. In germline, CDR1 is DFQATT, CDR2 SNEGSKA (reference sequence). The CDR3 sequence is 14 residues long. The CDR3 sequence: CSASSAGGTDTQYF. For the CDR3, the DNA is TGCAGTGCTAGTTCGGCGGGAGGCACAGATACGCAGTATTTT.

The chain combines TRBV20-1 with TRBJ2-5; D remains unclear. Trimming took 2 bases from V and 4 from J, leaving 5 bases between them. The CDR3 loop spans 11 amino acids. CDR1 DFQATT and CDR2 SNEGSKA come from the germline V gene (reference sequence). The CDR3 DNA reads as TGCAGTGCTAGACCGGGAGAGACCCAGTACTTC. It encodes CSARPGETQYF.

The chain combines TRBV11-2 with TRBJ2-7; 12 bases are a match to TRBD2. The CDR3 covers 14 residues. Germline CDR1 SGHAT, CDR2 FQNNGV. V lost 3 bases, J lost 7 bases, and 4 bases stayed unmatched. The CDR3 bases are TGTGCCAGCAGCTTGACTAGCGGGAGCAGAGAGCAGTACTTC. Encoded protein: CASSLTSGSREQYF.

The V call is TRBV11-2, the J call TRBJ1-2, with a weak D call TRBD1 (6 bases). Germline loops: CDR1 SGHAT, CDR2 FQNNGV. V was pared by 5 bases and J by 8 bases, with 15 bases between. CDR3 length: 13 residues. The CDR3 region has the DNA TGTGCCAGCAGCGAGACGACAGGCAACGGCTACACCTTC. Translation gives CASSETTGNGYTF. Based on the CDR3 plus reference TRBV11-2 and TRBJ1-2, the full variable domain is EAGVAQSPRYKIIEKRQSVAFWCNPISGHATLYWYQQILGQGPKLLIQFQNNGVVDDSQLPKDRFSAERLKGVDSTLKIQPAKLEDSAVYLCASSETTGNGYTFGSGTRLTVV.